The rows below give T cell receptor beta chains drawn from one sample of a study of Tregs in tolerant kidney transplant recipients. Sequencing used immunoSEQ multiplex PCR; TCRdb keeps in-frame clones, though not all of them. This repertoire shows about 88,000 clones, over 85% found once; its top ten account for roughly 5%. Sample: CD8+ T cells from blood. These receptors were taken from a human donor in good health. The CDR3 runs from the conserved cysteine through the conserved F or W.

TRBV10-3,TRBJ1-6,CAISEPPNNSPLHF
TRBV27,TRBJ1-2,CASSFGPIYSGGYTF
TRBV6-1,TRBJ1-1,CASRTGGNTEAFF
TRBV30,TRBJ1-1,CAWSVGGEAFF
TRBV4-2,TRBJ2-1,CASSTGQGDYNEQFF
TRBV19,TRBJ1-2,CASSILSGGYGYTF
TRBV5-1,TRBJ2-7,CASSFGQGLYEQYF
TRBV4-1,TRBJ2-7,CASSHRVAGTSYEQYF
TRBV5-1,TRBJ2-5,CASSLVVAGGETQYF
TRBV6-1,TRBJ2-1,CASSGLAISYNEQFF
TRBV4-1,TRBJ2-3,CASSLRTSGGYTDTQYF
TRBV11-2,TRBJ2-2,CASSLVLAENTGELFF
TRBV5-1,TRBJ2-5,CASSLVAGEETQYF
TRBV2,TRBJ1-4,CASSVDPAATNEKLFF
TRBV7-6,TRBJ2-5,CASSLGSSGGAETQYF
TRBV29-1,TRBJ2-2,CSATSGSSRHTGELFF